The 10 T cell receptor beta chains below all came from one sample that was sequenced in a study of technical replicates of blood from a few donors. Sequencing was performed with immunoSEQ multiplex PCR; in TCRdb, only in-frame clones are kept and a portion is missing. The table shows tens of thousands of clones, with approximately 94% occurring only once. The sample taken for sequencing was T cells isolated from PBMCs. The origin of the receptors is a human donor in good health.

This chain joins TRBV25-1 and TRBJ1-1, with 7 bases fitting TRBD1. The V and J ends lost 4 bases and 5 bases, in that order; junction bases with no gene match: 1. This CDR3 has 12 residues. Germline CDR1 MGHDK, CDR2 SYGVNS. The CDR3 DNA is TGTGCCAGCAGTGTACAGGGGACTGAAGCTTTCTTT. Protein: CASSVQGTEAFF.

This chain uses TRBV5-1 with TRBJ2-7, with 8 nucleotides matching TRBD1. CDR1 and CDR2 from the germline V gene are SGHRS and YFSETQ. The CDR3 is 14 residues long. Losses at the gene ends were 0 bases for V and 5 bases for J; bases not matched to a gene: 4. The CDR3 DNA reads TGCGCCAGCAGCTTGGGGACAGGGTCCCACGAGCAGTACTTC. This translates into CASSLGTGSHEQYF.

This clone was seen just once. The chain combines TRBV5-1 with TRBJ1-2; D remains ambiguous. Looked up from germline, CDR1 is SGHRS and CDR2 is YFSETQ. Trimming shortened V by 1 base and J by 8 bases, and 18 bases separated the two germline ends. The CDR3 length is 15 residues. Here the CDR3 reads CASSLLPAASEGYTF. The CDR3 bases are TGCGCCAGCAGCTTGTTGCCAGCGGCCTCGGAGGGCTACACCTTC.

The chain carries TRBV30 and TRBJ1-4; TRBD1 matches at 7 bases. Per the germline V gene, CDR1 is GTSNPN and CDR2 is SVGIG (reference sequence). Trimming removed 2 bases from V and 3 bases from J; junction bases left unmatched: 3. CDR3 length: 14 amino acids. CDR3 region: CAWSLGGSNEKLFF. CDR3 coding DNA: TGTGCCTGGAGTCTAGGGGGCTCTAATGAAAAACTGTTTTTT.

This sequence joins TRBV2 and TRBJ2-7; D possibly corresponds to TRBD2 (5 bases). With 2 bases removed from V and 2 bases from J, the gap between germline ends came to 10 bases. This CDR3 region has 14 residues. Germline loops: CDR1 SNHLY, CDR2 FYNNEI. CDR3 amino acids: CASSERTGTYEQYF. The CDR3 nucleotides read TGTGCCAGCAGTGAAAGGACGGGAACCTACGAGCAGTACTTC.

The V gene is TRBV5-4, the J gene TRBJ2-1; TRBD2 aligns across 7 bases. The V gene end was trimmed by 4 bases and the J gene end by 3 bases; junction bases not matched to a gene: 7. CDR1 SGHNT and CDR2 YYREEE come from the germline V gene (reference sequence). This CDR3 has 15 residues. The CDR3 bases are TGTGCCAGCAGCACGACGGGACTAATCTACAATGAGCAGTTCTTC. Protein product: CASSTTGLIYNEQFF.

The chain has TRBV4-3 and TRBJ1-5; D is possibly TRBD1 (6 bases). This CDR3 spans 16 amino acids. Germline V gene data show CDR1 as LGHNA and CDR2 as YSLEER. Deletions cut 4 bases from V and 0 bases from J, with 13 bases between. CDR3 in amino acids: CASSPHWTASNQPQHF. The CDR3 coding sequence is TGCGCCAGCAGCCCACACTGGACAGCTAGCAATCAGCCCCAGCATTTT.

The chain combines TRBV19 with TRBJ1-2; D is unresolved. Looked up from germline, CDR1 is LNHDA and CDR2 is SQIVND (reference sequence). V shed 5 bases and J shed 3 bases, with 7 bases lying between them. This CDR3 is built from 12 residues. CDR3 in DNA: TGTGCCAGTAGTCCAAGCCACTATGGCTACACCTTC. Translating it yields CASSPSHYGYTF. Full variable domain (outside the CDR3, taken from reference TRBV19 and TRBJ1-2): DGGITQSPKYLFRKEGQNVTLSCEQNLNHDAMYWYRQDPGQGLRLIYYSQIVNDFQKGDIAEGYSVSREKKESFPLTVTSAQKNPTAFYLCASSPSHYGYTFGSGTRLTVV.

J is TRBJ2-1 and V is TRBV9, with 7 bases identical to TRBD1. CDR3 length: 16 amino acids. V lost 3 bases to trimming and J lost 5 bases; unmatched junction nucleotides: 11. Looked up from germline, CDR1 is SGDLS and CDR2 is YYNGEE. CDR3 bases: TGTGCCAGCAGCGCCCGAGACGGGACAGAAAACAATGAGCAGTTCTTC. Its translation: CASSARDGTENNEQFF.

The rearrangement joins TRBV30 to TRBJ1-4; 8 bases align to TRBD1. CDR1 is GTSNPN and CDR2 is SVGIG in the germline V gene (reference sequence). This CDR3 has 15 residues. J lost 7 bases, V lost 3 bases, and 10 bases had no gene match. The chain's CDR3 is CAWRDRVQDAEKLFF. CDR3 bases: TGTGCCTGGAGGGACAGGGTACAGGACGCTGAAAAACTGTTTTTT.